These 2 T cell receptor beta chains were all obtained from the same sample, sequenced in a study of T-cell reconstitution after alpha-beta-depleted transplantation in children. The study, taken as a whole, reports: T-cell numbers and diversity one year post-transplant derived largely from freshly generated T cells.

No antigen has been identified for these receptors. Preparation of the TCRbeta library was carried out with unique molecular identifiers. TCRdb reprocessed the PCR reads via MiXCR and lists one record per CDR3 protein. In the table there are 330,000 or so distinct CDR3 sequences, nearly 8% of which are singletons. The starting material was peripheral blood, obtained 360 days after TCRalphabeta/CD19-depleted stem cell transplant. These receptors were obtained from a female patient aged 2 to 10 who had a stem cell transplant for Fanconi anemia, so the T cells may come from the graft donor.

This clonotype was observed many times. V and J are TRBV10-3 and TRBJ2-3; D might be TRBD1 or TRBD2, each matching 5 bases. Germline CDR1 and CDR2: ENHRY and SYGVKD. The V gene lost 6 bases and the J gene lost 2 bases, with 12 bases spanning the gap. The CDR3 consists of 14 residues. The CDR3 is CAISGAGTTDTQYF. CDR3 in DNA: TGTGCCATCAGCGGGGCCGGTACCACAGATACGCAGTATTTT.

The V call is TRBV10-3, the J call TRBJ1-4, with D possibly matching TRBD1 (5 bases). With 3 bases removed from V and 5 bases from J, the gap between germline ends came to 10 bases. CDR3 length equals 14 residues. Germline CDR1 ENHRY, CDR2 SYGVKD. The DNA for the CDR3 is TGTGCCATCAGTGACCACAGGCTGAATGAAAAACTGTTTTTT. This codes for CAISDHRLNEKLFF.